These 20 T cell receptor beta chains share one sample of origin, sequenced in a study of blood T cell repertoires in COVID-19. Clones were read by immunoSEQ multiplex PCR, and TCRdb kept only the in-frame ones, dropping some. The data contain some 510,000 clones, 85% to 90% of them seen just once; the ten biggest clones take up approximately 1.8%. The sample taken for sequencing was PBMCs or T cells enriched from blood (not recorded which). These receptors were obtained from a woman aged 40 to 49 who had recovered from COVID-19.

The chain employs TRBV11-3 and TRBJ2-1; 8 bases map to TRBD1. CDR3 length equals 16 residues. CDR1 and CDR2 (germline): SGHNT, YENEEA. V was pared by 1 base and J by 2 bases, with 4 bases of the junction left unmatched. The CDR3 DNA reads as TGTGCCAGCAGCTTAGGGGTGGACAGGGCCTACAATGAGCAGTTCTTC. This translates into CASSLGVDRAYNEQFF.

The V gene is TRBV15, the J gene TRBJ2-7; no firm D call. Germline V CDR1 and CDR2: LNHNV, YYDKDF (reference sequence). The CDR3 spans 13 residues. Trimming took off 1 base at V and 4 bases at J, with 8 bases between the two ends. The CDR3 nucleotides are TGTGCCACCAGCAGAGGGCATCAATACGAGCAGTACTTC. This encodes CATSRGHQYEQYF.

This chain links TRBV25-1 with TRBJ1-1; D is undetermined. The V end was cut by 0 bases, the J end by 4 bases, with 15 bases between. The CDR3 length is 16 residues. The germline V gene encodes CDR1 MGHDK and CDR2 SYGVNS. This chain's CDR3 is CASSEYSPFAGTEAFF. The CDR3 DNA reads as TGTGCCAGCAGTGAATATTCCCCCTTCGCGGGCACTGAAGCTTTCTTT.

The J gene is TRBJ2-3, the V gene TRBV14; 9 bases are a match to TRBD2. The CDR3 length is 16 residues. V lost 5 bases and J lost 4; bases outside the gene matches: 10. Germline V CDR1 and CDR2: SGHDN, FVKESK. CDR3 in amino acids: CASSSPQVAGADTQYF. DNA of the CDR3: TGTGCCAGCAGCTCCCCTCAAGTAGCGGGAGCAGATACGCAGTATTTT.

The chain employs TRBV7-2 and TRBJ2-1, with 8 bases aligning to TRBD2. Germline V gene data show CDR1 as SGHTA and CDR2 as FQGNSA. The CDR3 is made up of 15 amino acids. J was trimmed by 8 bases and V by 6 bases; bases with no gene match: 12. The CDR3 DNA follows: TGTGCCAGCAGTCAGCCGGGGGGGCAGTGGCATGAGCAGTTCTTC. This gives the protein CASSQPGGQWHEQFF.

Concerning this clone itself: It is likely a read error, because the conserved phenylalanine at the end of the CDR3 is missing. Because the CDR3's place on the DNA is in doubt, the DNA is left out and the CDR3 is given as listed by TCRdb. The chain employs TRBV3-1 (or the pseudogene TRBV3-2) and TRBJ2-7; the table's D gene call, TRBD2, was not cross checked with the DNA. Germline-derived CDR1 and CDR2 are LGHDT and YNNKEL (reference sequence). The CDR3 length equals 19 residues, ends included. This CDR3 reads CASSQDDSWTYLSGLAKSL.

The J gene is TRBJ1-4, the V gene TRBV29-1; tentative D call: TRBD1 (5 bases). V gave up 6 bases and J gave up 6 bases, with 5 bases separating them. CDR1 is SQVTM and CDR2 is ANQGSEA in the germline V gene. The CDR3 is made up of 10 amino acids. The CDR3 region has the DNA TGCAGCGTAGGGGATGAAAAACTGTTTTTT. This translates into CSVGDEKLFF.

Comments on this clone: The junction shows a germline mismatch at one end, possibly a read error. The chain couples TRBV5-1 to TRBJ2-4; 13 nucleotides agree with TRBD2. The V gene's germline CDR1 is SGHRS and CDR2 YFSETQ. CDR3 size: 13 residues. CDR3 residues: CASSDGLAGVPHF. The CDR3 DNA reads as TGCGCCAGCAGCGACGGACTAGCGGGAGTCCCGCACTTC.

The rearrangement uses TRBV19 and TRBJ2-7; 12 nucleotides line up with TRBD1. The germline CDR1 and CDR2 sequences are LNHDA and SQIVND (reference sequence). J lost 5 bases, V lost 7 bases, and 3 bases had no gene match. The CDR3 is 13 residues long. The CDR3 is CASIGTGGHEQYF. Written as DNA, the CDR3 is TGTGCCAGTATCGGGACAGGGGGCCACGAGCAGTACTTC.

V gene TRBV28 combines with J gene TRBJ2-5; possibly TRBD1 for D (6 bases). V gave up 6 bases and J gave up 5 bases, with 10 bases separating them. The germline V gene encodes CDR1 MDHEN and CDR2 SYDVKM. This CDR3 is 12 amino acids long. The CDR3 loop reads CASSRGRETQYF. The CDR3 DNA reads as TGTGCCAGCAGCAGGGGTCGGGAGACCCAGTACTTC.

V is TRBV4-3 and J is TRBJ2-1; 8 nucleotides agree with TRBD2. V was pared by 0 bases and J by 4 bases, with 8 bases of the junction left unmatched. The CDR3 contains 17 residues. In germline, CDR1 is LGHNA, CDR2 YSLEER. The CDR3 DNA sequence: TGCGCCAGCAGCCAAGAGATGAGCGGGGGACGATACAATGAGCAGTTCTTC. Its translation is CASSQEMSGGRYNEQFF.

This clone was observed a few times. This chain connects TRBV3-1 (or the pseudogene TRBV3-2) to TRBJ1-6, with unresolved D. This CDR3 has 13 residues. V lost 6 bases and J 10 bases, leaving 13 bases between the germline ends. Looked up from germline, CDR1 is LGHDT and CDR2 is YNNKEL (reference sequence). The CDR3 protein is CASRRGVLSPLHF. DNA for the CDR3: TGTGCCAGCAGACGCGGTGTTCTCTCACCCCTCCACTTT.

This clone turned up a few times. This chain links TRBV19 with TRBJ1-5; TRBD1 might be the D (6 bases). The CDR3 spans 16 residues. The V end lost 5 bases, the J end lost 6 bases, and 20 bases lay between the germline ends. CDR1 and CDR2 from the germline V gene are LNHDA and SQIVND (reference sequence). CDR3 sequence: CASSRDRTAPGQPQHF. The CDR3 DNA is TGTGCCAGTAGTCGCGACAGGACAGCACCCGGTCAGCCCCAGCATTTT.

The chain combines TRBV9 with TRBJ2-7, with 9 bases matching TRBD2. CDR1 and CDR2 (germline): SGDLS, YYNGEE. J lost 3 bases, V lost 0 bases, and 4 bases had no gene match. The CDR3 covers 15 residues. The CDR3 sequence: CASSVGNSGSYEQYF. DNA for the CDR3: TGTGCCAGCAGCGTAGGAAATAGCGGGAGCTACGAGCAGTACTTC. Full variable domain (remainder filled in from reference TRBV9 and TRBJ2-7): DSGVTQTPKHLITATGQRVTLRCSPRSGDLSVYWYQQSLDQGLQFLIQYYNGEERAKGNILERFSAQQFPDLHSELNLSSLELGDSALYFCASSVGNSGSYEQYFGPGTRLTVT.

The chain uses TRBV25-1 and TRBJ1-2; the D is unclear. V was cut by 2 bases and J by 3 bases, with 10 bases left in between. This CDR3 comprises 14 residues. CDR1 and CDR2 (germline): MGHDK, SYGVNS. The CDR3 DNA is TGTGCCAGCAGTGAACAGAGGGCCCACTATGGCTACACCTTC. Translated: CASSEQRAHYGYTF.

The rearrangement links TRBV12-3 or TRBV12-4 to TRBJ1-2; tentatively, D is TRBD1 (5 bases). V was cut by 6 bases and J by 8 bases, with 16 bases left in between. The CDR3 spans 13 residues. The CDR3 DNA reads as TGTGCCAGCAGACCGGGACTCCGGTGGGGCTACACCTTC. It is translated as CASRPGLRWGYTF.

J is TRBJ2-7 and V is TRBV19; TRBD2 matches 13 bases. In germline, CDR1 is LNHDA, CDR2 SQIVND (reference sequence). V was pared by 5 bases and J by 3 bases, with 7 bases of the junction left unmatched. The CDR3 is 16 residues long. The CDR3 here is CASSSWGTSGNYEQYF. In DNA form, the CDR3 reads TGTGCCAGTAGTTCATGGGGGACTAGCGGGAACTACGAGCAGTACTTC.

This chain joins TRBV5-6 and TRBJ1-1; no firm D call. Deletions cut 2 bases from V and 1 base from J, with 9 bases between. This CDR3 has 14 amino acids. The germline V gene encodes CDR1 SGHDT and CDR2 YYEEEE. CDR3 sequence: CASSFYDSNTEAFF. CDR3 in DNA: TGTGCCAGCAGCTTCTACGACTCGAACACTGAAGCTTTCTTT.

V usage is TRBV15 and J usage is TRBJ2-3; weak D call: TRBD1 (7 bases). Germline V CDR1 and CDR2: LNHNV, YYDKDF (reference sequence). Trimming cost V 5 bases and J 0 bases, with 15 bases left between them. The CDR3 loop spans 16 amino acids. In nucleotides, the CDR3 is TGTGCCACCAGCTCTGGGGGGACAGAGAGCACAGATACGCAGTATTTT. Encoded protein: CATSSGGTESTDTQYF.

This sequence joins TRBV6-1 and TRBJ2-1; the match to TRBD2 covers 13 bases. The CDR3 is 18 residues long. V was clipped by 4 bases and J by 0 bases; unmatched bases: 6. Germline V gene data show CDR1 as MNHNS and CDR2 as SASEGT. CDR3 loop: CASSGTSGSRGSYNEQFF. The DNA for the CDR3 is TGTGCCAGCAGTGGGACTAGCGGGAGCAGGGGCTCCTACAATGAGCAGTTCTTC.